This TCR beta chain was documented in a study of T cells in Graves' hyperthyroidism and ophthalmopathy. This clonotype was recorded many times. The CDR3 has 14 amino acids. In germline, CDR1 is ENHRY, CDR2 SYGVKD. V was cut by 0 bases and J by 4 bases, with 9 bases left in between. The diagnostic basis comprised clinical symptoms, serum thyroxine and TRAb, thyroid ultrasound and orbital computed tomography. Amplification of TCR beta CDR3 regions used RNA as the template. HTBI primers were employed in a first-round RT-PCR of the TCR CDR3. TCRdb reanalysed the multiplex PCR reads using MiXCR and keeps one entry per CDR3 protein. The repertoire includes around 660,000 distinct CDR3 sequences, about 45% of them detected once, and approximately 6.8% sits in the top ten.

The sample consisted of peripheral blood or thyroid tissue (not recorded which). The V and J genes are TRBV10-3 and TRBJ1-2; D unclear. The receptor's source is an adult man with Graves' disease, either hyperthyroidism or ophthalmopathy (not recorded which). The chain's CDR3 is CAISESSQTYGYTF. CDR3 sequence (DNA): TGTGCCATCAGTGAGTCTTCCCAAACCTATGGCTACACCTTC.